This T cell receptor beta chain stems from a study of OX40 agonist ivuxolimab in advanced cancers. Across the study: Three patients responded partially, comprising one with hepatocellular carcinoma and two with cutaneous melanoma.

The trim removed 6 bases at V and 11 bases at J, leaving 15 bases unmatched. The V gene's germline CDR1 is KGHSH and CDR2 LQKENI. The CDR3 has 14 residues. Here immunoSEQ multiplex PCR was the method, and the copy in TCRdb shows in-frame clones only, minus some. The sample yields just over 60,000 clones, roughly 90% seen once. The starting material was CD4+ or CD8+ T cells sorted from blood, obtained in a trial of the OX40 agonist ivuxolimab. This TCR was recovered from an adult with an advanced solid tumor such as melanoma, head and neck, liver or kidney cancer. The gene calls are TRBV18 and TRBJ1-1, with 7 nucleotides matching TRBD1. The CDR3 coding sequence is TGTGCCAGCTCCTCTTACGCCCAGGGGGACACTGCTTTCTTT. It codes for CASSSYAQGDTAFF.